This T cell receptor beta chain was captured in a study of T cells in Graves' hyperthyroidism and ophthalmopathy. TCR beta CDR3 regions were amplified from RNA transcripts. The HTBI primer set drove a first-round RT-PCR of the TCR CDR3. MiXCR, run by TCRdb on the multiplex PCR reads, gives a single entry per CDR3 protein. The table has more than 350,000 distinct CDR3 sequences, about 18% seen once. The V end was cut by 5 bases, the J end by 9 bases, with 11 bases between. The CDR3 is 13 residues long. Germline CDR1 and CDR2: PRHDT and FYEKMQ (reference sequence). It was uncontrolled infection, other autoimmune disease, pregnancy or lactation that excluded patients. From 8.5 to 10 ml of fresh peripheral blood, PBMCs were isolated.

Sequenced input: blood. The chain combines TRBV13 with TRBJ1-6; no clear D gene. This receptor was identified in a woman aged 30 to 39 with Graves' hyperthyroidism that later progressed to Graves' ophthalmopathy. CDR3 coding DNA: TGTGCCAGCAGCCGGTTGGGTAGTTCACCCCTCCACTTT. As protein: CASSRLGSSPLHF.